The rows below give T cell receptor beta chains drawn from one sample of a study of shared T cell receptors in the human thymus. Data came from immunoSEQ multiplex PCR; TCRdb stores just in-frame clones and leaves some out. The sample consists of 550,000 to 800,000 clones, 70% to 90% of them appearing once. These records were also assigned to another study, of human thymus T cells.

Material: thymocytes. Every receptor here comes from a girl less than two years old with a congenital heart defect. Each CDR3 is given with its conserved first and last residue. A D gene is named only where the DNA matches it firmly. Clone size appears in some rows only: once, few, many, or a class for an expanded clone.

DNA	CDR3	D	size	J	V
TGTGCCAGCAGCTTAGACAGGACTAGCGGGGGGCGCGAGGCCAAAAACATTCAGTACTTC	CASSLDRTSGGREAKNIQYF	TRBD2	few	TRBJ2-4	TRBV11-2
TGTGCCAGCAGCCCAACTAGCCTCACCTACGAGCAGTACTTC	CASSPTSLTYEQYF	NA	NA	TRBJ2-7	TRBV27
TGTGCCAGCAGCCTGAGGGGACTAGCTTTTTTGGACACCGGGGAGCTGTTTTTT	CASSLRGLAFLDTGELFF	TRBD2	NA	TRBJ2-2	TRBV11-2
TGTGCCAGCAGTTCGGACAGGGATGGCTACACCTTC	CASSSDRDGYTF	TRBD1	NA	TRBJ1-2	TRBV27
TGTGCCAGCAGTCCCGGGACACATAACTATGGCTACACCTTC	CASSPGTHNYGYTF	NA	NA	TRBJ1-2	TRBV7-9
TGTGCCAGCAGTGTGGCCAGGAATCGGAACATTCAGTACTTC	CASSVARNRNIQYF	NA	NA	TRBJ2-4	TRBV2
TGCAGCGCTACAGGGTCCGGCTACACCTTC	CSATGSGYTF	NA	NA	TRBJ1-2	TRBV20-1
TGTGCCAGCAGTTTCGGGGATTCGGGGGGTCAGAGCAATCAGCCCCAGCATTTT	CASSFGDSGGQSNQPQHF	NA	NA	TRBJ1-5	TRBV28
TGTGCCAGCAGTGAGGGTTGGAACACTGAAGCTTTCTTT	CASSEGWNTEAFF	NA	NA	TRBJ1-1	TRBV6-5
TGTGCCAGCAGCCCTGCGGCGGGTGTACAGGGTGGGTCGAACACTGAAGCTTTCTTT	CASSPAAGVQGGSNTEAFF	NA	NA	TRBJ1-1	TRBV7-9
TGTGCCAGCAGTTTATATCGGGAGTCAATAACCGGGGAGCTGTTTTTT	CASSLYRESITGELFF	NA	NA	TRBJ2-2	TRBV27
TGTGCCAGCTCCCACCCGGACTCGGCTAACTATGGCTACACCTTC	CASSHPDSANYGYTF	NA	NA	TRBJ1-2	TRBV11-2
TGTGCCAGCACTCCCAGGGCCCTAAGCACAGATACGCAGTATTTT	CASTPRALSTDTQYF	NA	few	TRBJ2-3	TRBV7-8
TGTGCCACCTGGGGACAGAACTATGGCTACACCTTC	CATWGQNYGYTF	TRBD1	NA	TRBJ1-2	TRBV6-4
TGTGCCATCAGTGAGGGGAGAGCTAATGAAAAACTGTTTTTT	CAISEGRANEKLFF	NA	few	TRBJ1-4	TRBV10-3
TGTGCCAGCAGTTTATCTAGGGACAGGCCCTCGGCGGGCTACGAGCAGTACTTC	CASSLSRDRPSAGYEQYF	TRBD1	NA	TRBJ2-7	TRBV27
TGCGCCAGCAGCTCCCCCGGGACAGGACCCTACGAGCAGTACTTC	CASSSPGTGPYEQYF	TRBD1	NA	TRBJ2-7	TRBV5-1
TGTGCCAGCAGCCTGGACAGAAACACTGAAGCTTTCTTT	CASSLDRNTEAFF	NA	NA	TRBJ1-1	TRBV7-3
TGTGCCAGCAGCTGGAGCAGAGATACGCAGTATTTT	CASSWSRDTQYF	NA	NA	TRBJ2-3	TRBV5-4
TGTGCCAGCAGTTTAGCCCAGGGAAGAGGTAACTATGGCTACACCTTC	CASSLAQGRGNYGYTF	NA	NA	TRBJ1-2	TRBV28
TGCGCCAGCAGCGGAGGGACAGGGTATTACATTGACTATGGCTACACCTTC	CASSGGTGYYIDYGYTF	TRBD1	NA	TRBJ1-2	TRBV5-1
TGTGCCAGCAGTCATGGGGTGGTTGTTAGGGGACACAAATCCTACAATCAGCCCCAGCATTTT	CASSHGVVVRGHKSYNQPQHF	NA	NA	TRBJ1-5	TRBV7-8
TGTGCCAGCAGCTTAGGCAGGGCTGGTGAAAAACTGTTTTTT	CASSLGRAGEKLFF	NA	few	TRBJ1-4	TRBV7-2
TGTGCCAGCAGTTTGGTACGAGGATCCTACGAGCAGTACTTC	CASSLVRGSYEQYF	NA	NA	TRBJ2-7	TRBV28
TGTGCCAGCAGCTTAGGAGGGGACCTATATGGCTACACCTTC	CASSLGGDLYGYTF	NA	NA	TRBJ1-2	TRBV5-5
TGTGCCAGCAGTCCCCAGGGTGACGAAAAACTGTTTTTT	CASSPQGDEKLFF	NA	NA	TRBJ1-4	TRBV28
TGCGCCAGTCGTCGGTACGAGCAGTACTTC	CASRRYEQYF	NA	NA	TRBJ2-7	TRBV10-2
TGCGCCAGCAGCCAGGGACAGGGGTGGCCCCGGACCGGGGAGCTGTTTTTT	CASSQGQGWPRTGELFF	TRBD1	NA	TRBJ2-2	TRBV4-3
TGTGCCAGCAGTCCTACCGGGACAGGGGTAACGAGCTCCTATAATTCACCCCTCCACTTT	CASSPTGTGVTSSYNSPLHF	TRBD1	few	TRBJ1-6	TRBV28
TGTGCCAGCAGTACGCGGCTAGCGGGGGGCGGGGAGACCCAGTACTTC	CASSTRLAGGGETQYF	TRBD2	NA	TRBJ2-5	TRBV27
TGTGCCAGCAGCTTGGAGTCTAAAGACTATAGCAATCAGCCCCAGCATTTT	CASSLESKDYSNQPQHF	NA	NA	TRBJ1-5	TRBV5-5
TGCGCCAGCAGCCAAGCGTATGATAGCGGGGGGGAAACCTACAATGAGCAGTTCTTC	CASSQAYDSGGETYNEQFF	TRBD2	NA	TRBJ2-1	TRBV4-3
TGTGCCAGCAGCTTTGACAGACAGAGATTCAATCAGCCCCAGCATTTT	CASSFDRQRFNQPQHF	NA	NA	TRBJ1-5	TRBV7-3
TGTGCCAGCAGTGAATATTCCCCCGGACATCCCCAGTACTTC	CASSEYSPGHPQYF	NA	NA	TRBJ2-5	TRBV25-1
TGTGCCAGCAGCTCGAACAGGGGTCGGGCTGAAGCTTTCTTT	CASSSNRGRAEAFF	TRBD1	NA	TRBJ1-1	TRBV7-9
TGTGCCAGCAGCTTGGGGGGTTGGCGGGGGCAAAGGGAAAATTCACCCCTCCACTTT	CASSLGGWRGQRENSPLHF	NA	few	TRBJ1-6	TRBV5-6
TGCGCCAGCAGCTCCGGACTAGCGGGGGTCACAGATACGCAGTATTTT	CASSSGLAGVTDTQYF	TRBD2	once	TRBJ2-3	TRBV5-1
TGTGCCAGCAGCCCACTCGTAGGGGGAGACTCTGGAAACACCATATATTTT	CASSPLVGGDSGNTIYF	NA	NA	TRBJ1-3	TRBV5-4
TGCGCCAGCAGCTTGGCCGGTCGGGGTGTAGATACTGGCTACACCTTC	CASSLAGRGVDTGYTF	NA	NA	TRBJ1-2	TRBV5-1
TGCGCCAGCAGCCGAGGGGAATCCCAGACTAGCTATGGCTACACCTTC	CASSRGESQTSYGYTF	NA	NA	TRBJ1-2	TRBV4-3
TGTGCCAGCAGCCGAAGGACGACAGGAATAGGCACTGAAGCTTTCTTT	CASSRRTTGIGTEAFF	NA	NA	TRBJ1-1	TRBV7-9
TGTGCCAGCAGTCCACCTGGACAGGGTCATCCAACTAATGAAAAACTGTTTTTT	CASSPPGQGHPTNEKLFF	TRBD1	NA	TRBJ1-4	TRBV28
TGTGCCAGCAAAAACAGGGGAGACTATGGCTACACCTTC	CASKNRGDYGYTF	TRBD1	NA	TRBJ1-2	TRBV2
TGTGCCAGCAGCTTGGGTCAGGGGGGTTACGAGCAGTACTTC	CASSLGQGGYEQYF	NA	NA	TRBJ2-7	TRBV5-6
TGTGCCAGCAGCTCCGCCGGGGAGGACCCTAACTATGGCTACACCTTC	CASSSAGEDPNYGYTF	NA	NA	TRBJ1-2	TRBV7-2
TGCGCCAGCAGCCAAGTCACAGGGGTTTACACTGAAGCTTTCTTT	CASSQVTGVYTEAFF	TRBD1	NA	TRBJ1-1	TRBV4-1
TGTGCCAGCAGCCCCAGGACAGGTTGGGGTACTGAAGCTTTCTTT	CASSPRTGWGTEAFF	TRBD1	NA	TRBJ1-1	TRBV5-6
TGTGCCAGCAGCTCCGCAGGCCGGGACAGGGGAGGTGAAGATACGCAGTATTTT	CASSSAGRDRGGEDTQYF	TRBD1	once	TRBJ2-3	TRBV7-6
TGTGCCAGCAGCGTCGACAGGGGCCACGAGCAGTACTTC	CASSVDRGHEQYF	TRBD1	NA	TRBJ2-7	TRBV7-6
TGCAGCGTGCACTCAGCGGGGGGTTACCCTAGCACAGATACGCAGTATTTT	CSVHSAGGYPSTDTQYF	TRBD2	NA	TRBJ2-3	TRBV29-1
TGTGCCAGTAGCCCCCTCAATTTCCCGGGACAGTCCTACGAGCAGTACTTC	CASSPLNFPGQSYEQYF	TRBD1	NA	TRBJ2-7	TRBV19